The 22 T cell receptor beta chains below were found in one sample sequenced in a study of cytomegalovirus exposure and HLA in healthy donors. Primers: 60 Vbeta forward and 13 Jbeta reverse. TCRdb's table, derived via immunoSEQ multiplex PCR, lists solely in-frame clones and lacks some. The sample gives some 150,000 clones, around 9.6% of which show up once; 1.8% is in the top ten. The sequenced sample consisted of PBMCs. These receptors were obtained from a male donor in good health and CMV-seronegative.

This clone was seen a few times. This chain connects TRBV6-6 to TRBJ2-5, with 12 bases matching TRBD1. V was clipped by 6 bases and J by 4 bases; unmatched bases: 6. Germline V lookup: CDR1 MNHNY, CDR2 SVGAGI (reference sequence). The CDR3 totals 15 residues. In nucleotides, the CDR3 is TGTGCCAGCAGACCGGGACAGGGGGCATTAGAGACCCAGTACTTC. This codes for CASRPGQGALETQYF.

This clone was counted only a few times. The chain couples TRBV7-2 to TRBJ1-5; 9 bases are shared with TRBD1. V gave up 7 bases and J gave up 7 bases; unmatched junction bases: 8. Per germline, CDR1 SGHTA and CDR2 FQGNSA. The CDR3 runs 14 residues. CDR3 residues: CASTLGDRAQPQHF. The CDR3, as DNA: TGTGCCAGCACCTTGGGGGACAGGGCCCAGCCCCAGCATTTT.

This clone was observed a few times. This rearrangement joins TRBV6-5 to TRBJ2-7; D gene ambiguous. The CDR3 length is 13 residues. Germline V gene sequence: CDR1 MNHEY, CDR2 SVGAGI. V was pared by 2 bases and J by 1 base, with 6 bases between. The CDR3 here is CASSYPGSYEQYF. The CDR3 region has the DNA TGTGCCAGCAGTTACCCCGGTTCCTACGAGCAGTACTTC.

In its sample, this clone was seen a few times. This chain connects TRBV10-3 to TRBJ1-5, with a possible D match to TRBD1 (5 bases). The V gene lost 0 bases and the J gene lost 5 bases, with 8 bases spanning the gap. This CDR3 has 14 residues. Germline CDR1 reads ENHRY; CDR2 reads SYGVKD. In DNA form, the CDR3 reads TGTGCCATCAGTGAGTCGGGGGGGGATCAGCCCCAGCATTTT. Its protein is CAISESGGDQPQHF.

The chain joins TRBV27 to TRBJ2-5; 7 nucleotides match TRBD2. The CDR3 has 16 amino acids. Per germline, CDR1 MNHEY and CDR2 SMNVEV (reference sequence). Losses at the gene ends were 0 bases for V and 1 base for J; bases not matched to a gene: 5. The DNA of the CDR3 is TGTGCCAGCAGTTTATCGTGGGGACTAATCCAAGAGACCCAGTACTTC. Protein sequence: CASSLSWGLIQETQYF.

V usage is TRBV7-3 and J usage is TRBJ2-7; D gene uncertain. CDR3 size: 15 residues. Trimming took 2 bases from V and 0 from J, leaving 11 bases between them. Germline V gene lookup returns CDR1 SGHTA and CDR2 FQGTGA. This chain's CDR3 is CASSLEVGASYEQYF. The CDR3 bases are TGTGCCAGCAGCTTAGAGGTCGGCGCCTCCTACGAGCAGTACTTC.

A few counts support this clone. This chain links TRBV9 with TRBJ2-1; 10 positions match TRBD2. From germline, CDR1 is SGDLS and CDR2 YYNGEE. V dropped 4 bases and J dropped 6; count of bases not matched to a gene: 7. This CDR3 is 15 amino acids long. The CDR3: CASSSAGGPLNEQFF. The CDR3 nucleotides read TGTGCCAGCAGCTCAGCGGGAGGGCCCCTCAATGAGCAGTTCTTC.

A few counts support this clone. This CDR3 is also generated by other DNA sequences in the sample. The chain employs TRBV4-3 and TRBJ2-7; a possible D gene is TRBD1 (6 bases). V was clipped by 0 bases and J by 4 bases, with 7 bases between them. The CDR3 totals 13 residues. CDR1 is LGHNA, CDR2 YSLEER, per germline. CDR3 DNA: TGCGCCAGCAGCCAAGAACAGGGATACGAGCAGTACTTC. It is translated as CASSQEQGYEQYF.

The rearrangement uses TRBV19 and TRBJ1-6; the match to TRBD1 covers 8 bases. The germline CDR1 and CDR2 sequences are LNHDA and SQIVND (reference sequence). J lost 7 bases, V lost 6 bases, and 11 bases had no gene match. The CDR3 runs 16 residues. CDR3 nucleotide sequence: TGTGCCAGTAGCCCACCGCCCGGGACAGGAAATTCACCCCTCCACTTT. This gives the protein CASSPPPGTGNSPLHF. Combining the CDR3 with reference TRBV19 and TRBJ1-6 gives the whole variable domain DGGITQSPKYLFRKEGQNVTLSCEQNLNHDAMYWYRQDPGQGLRLIYYSQIVNDFQKGDIAEGYSVSREKKESFPLTVTSAQKNPTAFYLCASSPPPGTGNSPLHFGNGTRLTVT.

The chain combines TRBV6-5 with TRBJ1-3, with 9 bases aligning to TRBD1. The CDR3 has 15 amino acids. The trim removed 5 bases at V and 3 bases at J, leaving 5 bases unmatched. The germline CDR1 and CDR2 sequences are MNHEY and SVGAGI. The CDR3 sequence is CASSRTGGFGNTIYF. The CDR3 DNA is TGTGCCAGCAGTCGCACAGGGGGCTTTGGAAACACCATATATTTT.

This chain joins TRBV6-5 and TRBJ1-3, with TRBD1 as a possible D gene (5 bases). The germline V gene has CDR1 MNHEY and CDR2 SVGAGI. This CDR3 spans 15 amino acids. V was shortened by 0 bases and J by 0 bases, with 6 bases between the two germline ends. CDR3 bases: TGTGCCAGCAGTTACTCACAGGACTCTGGAAACACCATATATTTT. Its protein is CASSYSQDSGNTIYF.

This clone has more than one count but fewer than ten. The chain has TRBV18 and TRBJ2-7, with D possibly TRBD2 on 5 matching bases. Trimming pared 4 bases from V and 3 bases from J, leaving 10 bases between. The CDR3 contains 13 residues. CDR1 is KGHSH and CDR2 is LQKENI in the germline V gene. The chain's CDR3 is CASSLTTSYEQYF. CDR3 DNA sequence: TGTGCCAGCTCACTCACAACTAGCTACGAGCAGTACTTC.

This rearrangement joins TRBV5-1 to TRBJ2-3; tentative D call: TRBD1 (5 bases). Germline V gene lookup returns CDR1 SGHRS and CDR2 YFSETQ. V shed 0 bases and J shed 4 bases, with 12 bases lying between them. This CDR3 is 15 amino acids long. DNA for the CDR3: TGCGCCAGCAGCTTGGTAGGGGCAGATCCAGATACGCAGTATTTT. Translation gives CASSLVGADPDTQYF.

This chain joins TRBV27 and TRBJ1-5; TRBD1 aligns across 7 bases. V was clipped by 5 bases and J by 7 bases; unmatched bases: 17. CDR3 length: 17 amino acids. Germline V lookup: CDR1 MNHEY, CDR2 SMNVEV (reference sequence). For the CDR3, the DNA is TGTGCCAGCAGTAAGAGACAGGGAGCGGGCAGGGAGCAGCCCCAGCATTTT. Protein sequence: CASSKRQGAGREQPQHF.

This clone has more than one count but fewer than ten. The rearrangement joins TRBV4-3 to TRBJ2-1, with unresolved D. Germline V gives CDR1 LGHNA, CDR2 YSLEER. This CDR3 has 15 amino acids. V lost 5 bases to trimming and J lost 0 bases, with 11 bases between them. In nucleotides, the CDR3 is TGCGCCAGCAGCGAACTTTTAAGCTCCTACAATGAGCAGTTCTTC. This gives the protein CASSELLSSYNEQFF.

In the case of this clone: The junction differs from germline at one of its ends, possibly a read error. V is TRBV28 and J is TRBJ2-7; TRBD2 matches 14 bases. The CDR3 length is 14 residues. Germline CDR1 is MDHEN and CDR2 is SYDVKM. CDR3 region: CASSPPTSGRAQTF. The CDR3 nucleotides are TGTGCCAGCAGTCCCCCGACTAGCGGGAGGGCGCAAACTTTC.

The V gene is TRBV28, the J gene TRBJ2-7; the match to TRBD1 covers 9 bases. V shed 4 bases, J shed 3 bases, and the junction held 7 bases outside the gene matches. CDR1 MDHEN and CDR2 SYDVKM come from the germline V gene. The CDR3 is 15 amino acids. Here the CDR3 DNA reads TGTGCCAGCAGTTCCGCCGGGACAGGGTTCTACGAGCAGTACTTC. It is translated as CASSSAGTGFYEQYF.

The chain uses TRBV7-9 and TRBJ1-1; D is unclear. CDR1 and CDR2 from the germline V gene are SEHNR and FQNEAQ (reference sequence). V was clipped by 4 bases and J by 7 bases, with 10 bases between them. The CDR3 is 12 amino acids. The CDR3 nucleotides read TGTGCCAGCAGCTCCCAGGCGGGTGAAGCTTTCTTT. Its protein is CASSSQAGEAFF.

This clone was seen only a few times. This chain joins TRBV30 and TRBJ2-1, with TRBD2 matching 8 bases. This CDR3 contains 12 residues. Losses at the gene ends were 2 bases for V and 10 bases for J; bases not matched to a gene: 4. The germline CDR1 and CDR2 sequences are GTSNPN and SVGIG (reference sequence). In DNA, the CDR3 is TGTGCCTGGAGTCCCGGGGGGGTAGAGCAGTTCTTC. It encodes CAWSPGGVEQFF. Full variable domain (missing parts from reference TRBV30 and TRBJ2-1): SQTIHQWPATLVQPVGSPLSLECTVEGTSNPNLYWYRQAAGRGLQLLFYSVGIGQISSEVPQNLSASRPQDRQFILSSKKLLLSDSGFYLCAWSPGGVEQFFGPGTRLTVL.

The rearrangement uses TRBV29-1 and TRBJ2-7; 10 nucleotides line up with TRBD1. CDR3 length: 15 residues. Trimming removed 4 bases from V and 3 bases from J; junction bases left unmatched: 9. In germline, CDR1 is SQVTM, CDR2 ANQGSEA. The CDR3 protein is CSVALGQGGLYEQYF. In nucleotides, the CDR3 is TGCAGCGTTGCTCTAGGACAGGGGGGGCTCTACGAGCAGTACTTC.

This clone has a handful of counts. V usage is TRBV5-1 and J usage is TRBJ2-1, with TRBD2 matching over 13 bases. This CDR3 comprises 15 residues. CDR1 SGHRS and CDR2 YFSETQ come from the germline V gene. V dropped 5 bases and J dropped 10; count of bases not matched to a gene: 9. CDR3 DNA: TGCGCCAGCAGATCCGGGACTAGCGGGGTGAGGGAGCAGTTCTTC. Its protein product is CASRSGTSGVREQFF.

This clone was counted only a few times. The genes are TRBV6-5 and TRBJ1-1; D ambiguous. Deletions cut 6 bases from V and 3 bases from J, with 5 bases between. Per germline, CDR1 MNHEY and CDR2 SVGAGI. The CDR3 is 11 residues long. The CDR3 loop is CASRGYTEAFF. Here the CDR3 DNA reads TGTGCCAGCAGGGGCTACACTGAAGCTTTCTTT.